This is a list of T cell receptor beta chains from one sample in a study of blood T cell repertoires in COVID-19. Method: immunoSEQ multiplex PCR; TCRdb's copy keeps in-frame clones and lacks some. The sample carries about 330,000 clones, roughly 88% recorded once. Sequencing was performed on PBMCs or T cells enriched from blood (not recorded which). These receptors were obtained from a young man who had recovered from COVID-19. The CDR3 runs from the conserved cysteine through the conserved F or W. Each record gives: V gene, clone size, D gene, J gene, CDR3 DNA, CDR3 protein. D genes are given only for firm matches. Rows give clone size only sometimes, using once, few, many, or a class for an expanded clone.

v_call: TRBV7-3; clone_size: .; d_call: .; j_call: TRBJ2-1; cdr3_nt: TGTGCCAGCAGCCCCCGTGACCGGGGTGAGCAGTTCTTC; cdr3_aa: CASSPRDRGEQFF
v_call: TRBV6-2/TRBV6-3; clone_size: .; d_call: TRBD1; j_call: TRBJ2-3; cdr3_nt: TGTGCCAGCAGTTACAGGGGGCCTACCCCAGATACGCAGTATTTT; cdr3_aa: CASSYRGPTPDTQYF
v_call: TRBV6-5; clone_size: .; d_call: TRBD2; j_call: TRBJ2-1; cdr3_nt: TGTGCCAGCAGACGACTAGCAGACCAGGGTGAGCAGTTCTTC; cdr3_aa: CASRRLADQGEQFF
v_call: TRBV19; clone_size: few; d_call: .; j_call: TRBJ1-5; cdr3_nt: TGTGCCAGTAGTATGGGGGGAGGTCAGCCCCAGCATTTT; cdr3_aa: CASSMGGGQPQHF
v_call: TRBV2; clone_size: .; d_call: .; j_call: TRBJ1-1; cdr3_nt: TGTGCCAGCAGTGAATCGGGGTCTCCCACTGAAGCTTTCTTT; cdr3_aa: CASSESGSPTEAFF
v_call: TRBV19; clone_size: .; d_call: .; j_call: TRBJ1-1; cdr3_nt: TGTGCCAGTAGTCACAAGGAGGCTGAAGCTTTCTTT; cdr3_aa: CASSHKEAEAFF
v_call: TRBV29-1; clone_size: once; d_call: .; j_call: TRBJ1-2; cdr3_nt: TGCAGCGTCGGCACGGGTGGCTATGGCTACACCTTC; cdr3_aa: CSVGTGGYGYTF
v_call: TRBV28; clone_size: .; d_call: TRBD1; j_call: TRBJ1-2; cdr3_nt: TGTGCCAGCAACCTGGACAGGGGGATTGGTGGCTACACCTTC; cdr3_aa: CASNLDRGIGGYTF
v_call: TRBV14; clone_size: .; d_call: TRBD2; j_call: TRBJ2-7; cdr3_nt: TGTGCCAGCAGCCGAGACTCACCGACTAGCGGGGGACCCGAGCAGTACTTC; cdr3_aa: CASSRDSPTSGGPEQYF
v_call: TRBV19; clone_size: .; d_call: TRBD1; j_call: TRBJ2-6; cdr3_nt: TGTGCCAGTAGTCCGGACAGGGGTACACCTGGGGCCAACGTCCTGACTTTC; cdr3_aa: CASSPDRGTPGANVLTF
v_call: TRBV18; clone_size: .; d_call: .; j_call: TRBJ1-4; cdr3_nt: TGTGCCAGCTCACCACCGATTGAGAAAAAACTGTTTTTT; cdr3_aa: CASSPPIEKKLFF
v_call: TRBV15; clone_size: .; d_call: .; j_call: TRBJ1-6; cdr3_nt: TGTGCCACCAGCAGGGCTCGGGGTAATCTTAATTCACCCCTCCACTTT; cdr3_aa: CATSRARGNLNSPLHF
v_call: TRBV6-1; clone_size: .; d_call: TRBD1; j_call: TRBJ1-5; cdr3_nt: TGTGCCAGCAGTGGTTCAACGGGACAGGGGGTTCAGCCCCAGCATTTT; cdr3_aa: CASSGSTGQGVQPQHF
v_call: TRBV19; clone_size: .; d_call: .; j_call: TRBJ1-1; cdr3_nt: TGTGCCAGTAGTCCCAGACACGGGGACACTGAAGCTTTCTTT; cdr3_aa: CASSPRHGDTEAFF
v_call: TRBV2; clone_size: few; d_call: TRBD1; j_call: TRBJ1-2; cdr3_nt: TGTGCCAGCAGCACCGGGACAGGGGGCTACACCTTC; cdr3_aa: CASSTGTGGYTF
v_call: TRBV28; clone_size: .; d_call: TRBD1; j_call: TRBJ2-7; cdr3_nt: TGTGCCAGCAGGGGGGGACAGGGTTTATACGAGCAGTACTTC; cdr3_aa: CASRGGQGLYEQYF